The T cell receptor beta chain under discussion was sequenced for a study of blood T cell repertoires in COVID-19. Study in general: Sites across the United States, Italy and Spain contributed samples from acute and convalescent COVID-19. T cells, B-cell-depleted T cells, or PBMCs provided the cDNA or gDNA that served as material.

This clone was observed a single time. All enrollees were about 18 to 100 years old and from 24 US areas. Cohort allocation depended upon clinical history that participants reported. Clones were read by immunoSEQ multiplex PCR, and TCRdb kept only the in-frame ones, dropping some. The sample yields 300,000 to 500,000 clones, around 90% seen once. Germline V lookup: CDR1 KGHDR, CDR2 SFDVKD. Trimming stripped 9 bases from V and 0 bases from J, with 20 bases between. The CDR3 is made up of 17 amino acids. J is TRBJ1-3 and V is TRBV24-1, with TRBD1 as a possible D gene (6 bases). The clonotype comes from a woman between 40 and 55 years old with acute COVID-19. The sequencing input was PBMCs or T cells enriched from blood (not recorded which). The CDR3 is CATFHRVGELSGNTIYF. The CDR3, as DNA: TGTGCCACCTTTCACAGGGTGGGAGAGCTCTCTGGAAACACCATATATTTT.